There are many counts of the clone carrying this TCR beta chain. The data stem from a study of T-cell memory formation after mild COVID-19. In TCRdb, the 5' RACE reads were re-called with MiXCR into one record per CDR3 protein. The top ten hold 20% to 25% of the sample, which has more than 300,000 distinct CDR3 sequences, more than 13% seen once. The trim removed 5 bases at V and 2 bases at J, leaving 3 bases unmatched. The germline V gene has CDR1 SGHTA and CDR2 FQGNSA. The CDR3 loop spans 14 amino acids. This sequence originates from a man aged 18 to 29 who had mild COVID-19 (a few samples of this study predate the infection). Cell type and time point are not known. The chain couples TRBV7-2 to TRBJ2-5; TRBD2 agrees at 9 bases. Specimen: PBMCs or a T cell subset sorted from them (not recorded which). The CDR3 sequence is CASSPTSGQETQYF. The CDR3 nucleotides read TGTGCCAGCAGCCCGACTAGCGGACAAGAGACCCAGTACTTC. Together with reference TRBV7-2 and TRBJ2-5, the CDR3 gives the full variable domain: GAGVSQSPSNKVTEKGKDVELRCDPISGHTALYWYRQSLGQGLEFLIYFQGNSAPDKSGLPSDRFSAERTGGSVSTLTIQRTQQEDSAVYLCASSPTSGQETQYFGPGTRLLVL.